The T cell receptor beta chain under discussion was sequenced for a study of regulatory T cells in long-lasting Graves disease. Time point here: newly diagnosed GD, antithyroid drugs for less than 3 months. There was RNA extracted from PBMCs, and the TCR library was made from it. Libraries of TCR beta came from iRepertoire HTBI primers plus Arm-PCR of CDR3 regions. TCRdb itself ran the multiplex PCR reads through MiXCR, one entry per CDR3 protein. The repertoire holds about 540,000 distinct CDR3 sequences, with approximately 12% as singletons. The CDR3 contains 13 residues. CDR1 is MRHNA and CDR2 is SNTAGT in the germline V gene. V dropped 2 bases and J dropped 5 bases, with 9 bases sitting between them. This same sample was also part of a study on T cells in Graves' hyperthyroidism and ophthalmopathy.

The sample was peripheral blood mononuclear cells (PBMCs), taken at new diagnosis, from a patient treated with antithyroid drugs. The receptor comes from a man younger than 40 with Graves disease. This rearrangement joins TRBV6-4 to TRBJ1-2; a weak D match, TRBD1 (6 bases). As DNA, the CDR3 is TGTGCCAGCAGTGACAACGGACAGTATGGCTACACCTTC. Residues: CASSDNGQYGYTF.